This is a list of T cell receptor beta chains from one sample in a study of blood T cell repertoires in COVID-19. Only in-frame clones appear in the TCRdb table, and some are missing; sequencing was by immunoSEQ multiplex PCR. The table shows about 100,000 clones, with 87% occurring only once. The sequenced material came from peripheral blood. These receptors all come from a man under 40 in a cohort sampled during active COVID-19. Both conserved end residues are part of each CDR3. A D gene is named only where the DNA matches it firmly. Not every row has a clone size; where given, it reads once, few, many or a size class.

clone_size	j_call	v_call	d_call	cdr3_aa	cdr3_nt
-	TRBJ1-3	TRBV10-3	-	CATMTGGDTIYF	TGTGCCACAATGACCGGGGGGGACACCATATATTTT
once	TRBJ2-7	TRBV5-8	TRBD1	CASSLGRGRPYEQYF	TGTGCCAGCAGCTTGGGCAGGGGGCGACCCTACGAGCAGTACTTC
-	TRBJ1-1	TRBV7-9	TRBD1	CASSSGQENTEAFF	TGTGCCAGCAGCTCGGGACAGGAGAACACTGAAGCTTTCTTT
-	TRBJ1-1	TRBV2	TRBD1	CASARGREDTEAFF	TGTGCCAGCGCGAGGGGGCGCGAGGACACTGAAGCTTTCTTT
once	TRBJ2-5	TRBV2	TRBD2	CASSLGLRQETQYF	TGTGCCAGCTCGCTGGGACTACGCCAAGAGACCCAGTACTTC
few	TRBJ1-5	TRBV6-6	-	CASSYLNQPQHF	TGTGCCAGCAGCTATCTCAATCAGCCCCAGCATTTT
-	TRBJ1-2	TRBV3-1/TRBV3-2	-	CASNSRGYGYTF	TGTGCCAGCAACTCTCGAGGGTATGGCTACACCTTC
-	TRBJ2-1	TRBV13	TRBD1	CASSLTQTGGGFNEQFF	TGTGCCAGCAGCCTTACCCAGACAGGGGGAGGTTTCAATGAGCAGTTCTTC
-	TRBJ1-4	TRBV11-2	TRBD1	CASSTPDRGGEKLFF	TGTGCCAGCAGCACACCGGACAGGGGCGGGGAAAAACTGTTTTTT
few	TRBJ1-5	TRBV12-3/TRBV12-4	-	CASRAGDQPQHF	TGTGCCAGCAGGGCGGGCGATCAGCCCCAGCATTTT
few	TRBJ1-4	TRBV30	TRBD1	CAWNSRDRDEKLFF	TGTGCCTGGAACTCTCGGGACAGAGACGAAAAACTGTTTTTT